Each of the 3 T cell receptor beta chains below was sequenced from the same sample in a study of human T cells and chemical hapten exposure (dated by TCRdb to about 2021). The library relied on 5' RACE. Instrument on record: Illumina MiSeq. The raw public reads went through TCRdb reprocessing: fastp at Q25, MiXCR clone calling, in-frame beta chains kept. When rows share a CDR3 protein, they turn into one entry using the most common DNA and genes. The sample includes approximately 80,000 distinct CDR3 sequences, with more than 15% observed a single time. The ten largest clones capture around 6.8% of the sample. Total RNA was isolated from unfractionated whole blood collected in Tempus Blood RNA tubes. These receptors came from a female donor in good health.

This chain links TRBV27 with TRBJ2-2; tentative D call: TRBD1 (6 bases). Looked up from germline, CDR1 is MNHEY and CDR2 is SMNVEV (reference sequence). The CDR3 runs 16 residues. Trimming removed 7 bases at V and 1 base at J, with 16 bases between. The CDR3 is CASKHYKQGNTGELFF. The CDR3 DNA reads TGTGCCAGCAAACACTACAAACAGGGGAACACCGGGGAGCTGTTTTTT.

This clonotype was picked up a small number of times. This chain uses TRBV6-2 or TRBV6-3 with TRBJ2-2; D is perhaps TRBD2 (7 bases). V lost 5 bases and J 6 bases, leaving 19 bases between the germline ends. Germline V lookup: CDR1 MNHEY, CDR2 SVGEGT. The CDR3 runs 16 residues. This chain's CDR3 is CASSTPGGFLSGELFF. CDR3 bases: TGTGCCAGCAGTACCCCGGGGGGCTTTTTATCCGGGGAGCTGTTTTTT.

V gene TRBV12-3 or TRBV12-4 combines with J gene TRBJ2-2; TRBD1 matches at 11 bases. CDR3 length: 14 amino acids. The ends lost 8 bases at V and 7 bases at J; junction bases unmatched: 6. CDR3 sequence reads: CASRGQGEVGELFF. CDR3 in DNA: TGTGCCAGCCGGGGACAGGGGGAAGTCGGGGAGCTGTTTTTT.